Sequencing of this T cell receptor beta chain was carried out in a study of CD8 T cells in Susac syndrome. General observations from the study: Within Susac syndrome CD4+ T cell repertoires, clonal expansion was not evident.

Note on this clonotype: Its antigen remains unidentified.

Trimming took 4 bases from V and 6 from J, leaving 16 bases between them. This CDR3 contains 14 residues. Germline V gene data show CDR1 as SQVTM and CDR2 as ANQGSEA. Recently defined diagnostic criteria for definite or probable disease were fulfilled by Susac syndrome patients. RNA, at about 0.5 to 1 ug, was reverse transcribed with random hexamers. Amplification of TCR beta CDR3 spanned 54 Vbeta and 13 Jbeta via immunoSEQ multiplex PCR. TCRdb used MiXCR to reprocess the immunoSEQ multiplex PCR reads, holding one entry per CDR3 protein. Among just over 150,000 distinct CDR3 sequences listed, approximately 96% were seen once.

The gene calls are TRBV29-1 and TRBJ2-1, with D perhaps matching TRBD1 (5 bases). This TCR came from a human donor with Susac syndrome. The sample comprised CD4+ T cells from PBMCs. The CDR3 DNA sequence: TGCAGCGTTGCCCCTCAGGGTGCCATCAATGAGCAGTTCTTC. The encoded protein is CSVAPQGAINEQFF.